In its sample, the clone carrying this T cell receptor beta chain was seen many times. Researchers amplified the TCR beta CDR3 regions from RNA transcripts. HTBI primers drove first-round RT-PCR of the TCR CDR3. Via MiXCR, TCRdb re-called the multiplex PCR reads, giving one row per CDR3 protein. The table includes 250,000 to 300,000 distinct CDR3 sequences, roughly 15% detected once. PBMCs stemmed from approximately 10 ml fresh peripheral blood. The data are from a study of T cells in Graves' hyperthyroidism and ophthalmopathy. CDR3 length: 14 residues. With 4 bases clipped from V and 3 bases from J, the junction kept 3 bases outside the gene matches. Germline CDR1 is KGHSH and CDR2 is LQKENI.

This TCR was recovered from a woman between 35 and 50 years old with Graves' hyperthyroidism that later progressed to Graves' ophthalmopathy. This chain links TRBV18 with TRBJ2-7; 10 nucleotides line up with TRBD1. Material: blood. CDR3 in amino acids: CASSRQGADYEQYF. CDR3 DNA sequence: TGTGCCAGCTCACGACAGGGGGCCGACTACGAGCAGTACTTC.